This TCR beta chain was sequenced in a study of T-cell reconstitution after alpha-beta-depleted transplantation in children. Points from the study as a whole: Counts and diversity of T cells one year after transplant came mostly from newly produced T cells. Reportedly, roughly two months post-transplant, alpha-beta T cells arose from several hundred expanded graft clones.

Concerning this clonotype itself: Its antigen is unidentified.

Trimming removed 8 bases at V and 0 bases at J, with 8 bases between. The CDR3 is 13 amino acids. Germline assignment: CDR1 SEHNR and CDR2 FQNEAQ (reference sequence). For TCRbeta, the library was prepared with unique molecular identifiers. TCRdb re-called the PCR reads with MiXCR, one entry per CDR3 protein. Here the sample spans about a million distinct CDR3 sequences, 25% to 30% being singletons. This chain connects TRBV7-9 to TRBJ2-4; D remains ambiguous. The specimen was PBMCs, mostly from graft donor cells, collected 360 days after TCRalphabeta/CD19-depleted stem cell transplant. This sequence originates from a boy in the first two years of life who had a stem cell transplant for SCID, so the T cells may come from the graft donor. The CDR3 bases are TGTGCCAGCTCGGCCCTAGCCAAAAACATTCAGTACTTC. Translating gives CASSALAKNIQYF.